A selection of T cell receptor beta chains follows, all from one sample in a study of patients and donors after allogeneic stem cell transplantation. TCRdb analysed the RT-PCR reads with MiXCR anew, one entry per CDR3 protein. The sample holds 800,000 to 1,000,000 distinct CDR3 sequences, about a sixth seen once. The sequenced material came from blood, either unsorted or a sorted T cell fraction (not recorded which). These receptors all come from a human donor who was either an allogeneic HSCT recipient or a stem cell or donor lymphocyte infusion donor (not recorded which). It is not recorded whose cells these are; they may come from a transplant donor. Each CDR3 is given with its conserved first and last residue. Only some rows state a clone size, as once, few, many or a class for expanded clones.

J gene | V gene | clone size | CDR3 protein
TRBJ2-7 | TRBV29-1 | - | CSVEAGGGRTYEQYF
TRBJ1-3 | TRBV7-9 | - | CASSPPGQAGNTIYF
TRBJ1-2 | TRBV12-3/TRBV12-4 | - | CASSYPSMSNYGYTF
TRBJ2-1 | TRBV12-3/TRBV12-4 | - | CASSLVSGRAGREQFF
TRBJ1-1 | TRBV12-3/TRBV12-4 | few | CASSLGGIENTEAFF
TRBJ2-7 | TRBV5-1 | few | CASTLSSGSYEQYF
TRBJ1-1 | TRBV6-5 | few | CASSYPGTGNTEAFF
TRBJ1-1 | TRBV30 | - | CAWSGGGTLRTEAFF
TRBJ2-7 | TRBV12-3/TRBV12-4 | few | CASSDTGYSYEQYF
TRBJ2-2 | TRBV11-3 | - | CASSIGSRGPGGELFF
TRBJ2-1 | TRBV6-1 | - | CASSRHTRGGLSEQFF
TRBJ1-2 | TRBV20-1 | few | CSARDGGTYGYTF
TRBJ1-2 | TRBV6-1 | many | CASSYRDSNYGYTF
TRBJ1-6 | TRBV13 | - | CASSLAPDNSPLHF
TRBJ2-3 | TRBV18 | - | CASSRATGEGTDTQYF
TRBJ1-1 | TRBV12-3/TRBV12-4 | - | CASSPNLNTVNTEAFF
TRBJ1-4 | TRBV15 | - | CATSTGHILFF
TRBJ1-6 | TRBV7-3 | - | CASSLRGYGTPLHF
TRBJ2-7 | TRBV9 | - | CASSVDTDFSYEQYF
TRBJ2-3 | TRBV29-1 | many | CSVESRDTQYF
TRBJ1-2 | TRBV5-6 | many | CASSLYSRGSYGYTF
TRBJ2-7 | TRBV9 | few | CASSPYVSVGYDEQYF
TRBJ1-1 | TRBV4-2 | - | CASSQAGHPYTEAFF
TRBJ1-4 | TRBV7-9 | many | CASSGGGNEKLFF
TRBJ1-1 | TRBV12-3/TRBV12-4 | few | CASRLQGARRTEAFF
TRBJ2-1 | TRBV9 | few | CASTRRGVYNEQFF
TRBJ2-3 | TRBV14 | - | CASSQGDSLADTQYF